Shown below are 27 T cell receptor beta chains from a single sample sequenced in a study of T cells in Graves' hyperthyroidism and ophthalmopathy. RNA transcripts yielded amplified TCR beta CDR3 regions. TCR CDR3 regions were first amplified by RT-PCR with HTBI primers. From the multiplex PCR reads, TCRdb called clonotypes with MiXCR, one entry per CDR3 protein. The sample comprises about 350,000 distinct CDR3 sequences, about a sixth of which are singletons, and around 16% rests with the top ten. The sample taken for sequencing was blood. Receptors were obtained from a woman between 40 and 50 years old with Graves' ophthalmopathy.

This clonotype was seen ten or more times. This sequence joins TRBV24-1 and TRBJ2-7; 7 bases are a match to TRBD1. This CDR3 region has 15 residues. CDR1 KGHDR and CDR2 SFDVKD come from the germline V gene. After removal of 5 bases from V and 0 bases from J, the junction contained 6 bases not matched to a gene. The CDR3 nucleotides are TGTGCCACCAGTGGTCCACAGGGGAACTCCTACGAGCAGTACTTC. It encodes CATSGPQGNSYEQYF.

This clonotype was detected many times. This chain connects TRBV4-2 to TRBJ1-5; D perhaps matches TRBD1 (6 bases). The CDR3 sequence is 15 residues long. Germline CDR1 LGHNA, CDR2 YNFKEQ. V lost 0 bases to trimming and J lost 4 bases, with 10 bases between them. The CDR3 here is CASSQDRQANQPQHF. DNA for the CDR3: TGTGCCAGCAGCCAAGATCGACAGGCAAATCAGCCCCAGCATTTT.

V usage is TRBV18 and J usage is TRBJ2-7, with 7 bases matching TRBD1. The trim removed 0 bases at V and 2 bases at J, leaving 10 bases unmatched. The germline V gene encodes CDR1 KGHSH and CDR2 LQKENI. This CDR3 is 17 amino acids long. The CDR3 protein is CASSPPKGAKMTYEQYF. For the CDR3, the DNA is TGTGCCAGCTCACCACCGAAGGGGGCGAAAATGACCTACGAGCAGTACTTC.

The CDR3, as DNA: TGCAGTGCTGGGCCCACCGGACTAGCGTCAGAGACCCAGTACTTC. As protein: CSAGPTGLASETQYF. This chain links TRBV20-1 with TRBJ2-5; 9 bases align to TRBD2. CDR1 is DFQATT, CDR2 SNEGSKA, per germline (reference sequence). There are 15 residues in the CDR3. With 5 bases clipped from V and 4 bases from J, the junction kept 11 bases outside the gene matches.

The chain joins TRBV7-8 to TRBJ2-7; TRBD1 or TRBD2 may be the D gene (5 bases each). The V end lost 4 bases, the J end lost 6 bases, and 16 bases lay between the germline ends. The CDR3 covers 14 residues. CDR1 is SGHVS and CDR2 is FQNEAQ in the germline V gene. CDR3 DNA: TGTGCCAGCAGCTCAGGGAGTCGCCTGTCCGAGCAGTACTTC. Protein product: CASSSGSRLSEQYF.

The CDR3 DNA reads TGTGCCAGCAGCAGGGTATCCGACAATCAGCCCCAGCATTTT. Its translation is CASSRVSDNQPQHF. The V and J genes are TRBV2 and TRBJ1-5; TRBD1 might be the D (5 bases). Trimming took off 6 bases at V and 3 bases at J, with 12 bases between the two ends. CDR1 SNHLY and CDR2 FYNNEI come from the germline V gene. The CDR3 runs to 14 residues.

V and J are TRBV15 and TRBJ1-2; D gene ambiguous. This CDR3 is 16 amino acids long. Per the germline V gene, CDR1 is LNHNV and CDR2 is YYDKDF (reference sequence). V was trimmed by 5 bases and J by 0 bases, leaving 16 bases between them. The CDR3 region has the DNA TGTGCCACCAGCCCTGGTTGGGAGGCCGCTAACTATGGCTACACCTTC. It specifies CATSPGWEAANYGYTF.

About this clonotype: A much more abundant neighbour one base away suggests this may be a read error. The chain uses TRBV6-1 and TRBJ1-1; no reliable D call. Germline-derived CDR1 and CDR2 are MNHNS and SASEGT. This CDR3 is 13 amino acids long. CDR3 nucleotide sequence: TGTGCCGGCAGTGATGGGCAGACCACTGAAGCTTTCTTT. It translates to CAGSDGQTTEAFF.

Ten or more counts support this clonotype. A much larger clone differs from this one at a single base, so this may be a read error. The chain links TRBV6-4 to TRBJ2-2; D is ambiguous. From germline, CDR1 is MRHNA and CDR2 SNTAGT. V lost 2 bases and J lost 3, with 4 bases in between. The CDR3 runs to 13 residues. The CDR3 loop reads CASSDRDTGELFF. Written as DNA, the CDR3 is TGTGCCAGCAGTGACAGGGACACCGGGGAGCTGTTTTTT.

This clonotype was counted a single time. The chain uses TRBV7-8 and TRBJ2-7; 10 bases match TRBD2. The J segment lost 3 bases and the V segment lost 11 bases, leaving 7 bases of the junction unmatched. This CDR3 is 13 amino acids long. Germline V gives CDR1 SGHVS, CDR2 FQNEAQ. CDR3 sequence: CAVRAGGGYEQYF. In DNA, the CDR3 is TGTGCCGTACGAGCGGGAGGGGGCTACGAGCAGTACTTC.

The table lists this clonotype with many counts. The V call is TRBV20-1, the J call TRBJ1-1; D is possibly TRBD1 (6 bases). Per germline, CDR1 DFQATT and CDR2 SNEGSKA (reference sequence). The CDR3 loop spans 12 amino acids. The V and J ends lost 3 bases and 11 bases respectively, with 16 bases between them. CDR3 nucleotide sequence: TGCAGTGCTAGCTGGACAGATATCGGCGCTTTCTTT. It encodes CSASWTDIGAFF.

A word on this clonotype: One junction end disagrees with the germline gene, perhaps due to a read error. The chain employs TRBV28 and TRBJ1-3; unclear D gene. This CDR3 has 19 residues. Looked up from germline, CDR1 is MDHEN and CDR2 is SYDVKM. The CDR3 spells CASTPLLWSRYLSGNTISF. For the CDR3, the DNA is TGTGCCAGCACCCCCCTCCTCTGGAGCAGGTACCTCTCTGGAAACACCATATCTTTT.

This clonotype was observed at least ten times. V is TRBV19 and J is TRBJ1-2; 12 bases are a match to TRBD1. Germline assignment: CDR1 LNHDA and CDR2 SQIVND (reference sequence). The CDR3 spans 13 residues. Trimming cost V 9 bases and J 7 bases; bases outside gene matches: 6. The CDR3 nucleotides are TGTGCCAGCCGGGACAGGGGGCGAGTTGGCTACACCTTC. Its translation: CASRDRGRVGYTF.

This clonotype showed up many times. The V and J genes are TRBV7-8 and TRBJ2-7, with D hard to call. Germline CDR1 and CDR2: SGHVS and FQNEAQ. V lost 3 bases, J lost 5 bases, and 8 bases lay in between. The CDR3 has 12 residues. The CDR3 spells CASSFLPDEQYF. For the CDR3, the DNA is TGTGCCAGCAGCTTCTTGCCTGACGAGCAGTACTTC.

The chain employs TRBV12-3 or TRBV12-4 and TRBJ1-5, with 7 bases fitting TRBD1. The V and J ends lost 7 bases and 7 bases, in that order; junction bases with no gene match: 4. This CDR3 contains 12 residues. CDR3 region: CASKTGRQPQHF. The DNA for the CDR3 is TGTGCCAGCAAGACAGGGAGGCAGCCCCAGCATTTT.

This clonotype showed up many times. CDR3 protein: CASRPTGVKDGYTF. The CDR3 DNA sequence: TGTGCCAGCAGGCCGACAGGGGTTAAAGATGGCTACACCTTC. The chain carries TRBV6-2 or TRBV6-3 and TRBJ1-2; the match to TRBD1 covers 8 bases. CDR1 is MNHEY, CDR2 SVGEGT, per germline. The junction had 9 bases not matched to a gene; V was cut back by 6 bases and J by 6 bases. The CDR3 is made up of 14 amino acids.

This clonotype was picked up many times. This may be a read error, as it is one base from a much larger clone. The J gene is TRBJ2-2, the V gene TRBV12-3 or TRBV12-4; D ambiguous. This CDR3 spans 13 amino acids. CDR3 DNA sequence: TGTACCAGCAGTTTCGAGAACACCGGGGAGCTGTTTTTT. The encoded protein is CTSSFENTGELFF.

This clonotype was counted at least ten times. The chain is built from TRBV7-2 and TRBJ2-2; weak D call: TRBD1 (5 bases). The length of the CDR3 is 14 residues. The V end lost 8 bases, the J end lost 7 bases, and 17 bases lay between the germline ends. Germline CDR1 reads SGHTA; CDR2 reads FQGNSA. The chain's CDR3 is CASRIKGLGGELFF. The CDR3 nucleotides read TGTGCCAGCCGTATAAAGGGGTTAGGCGGGGAGCTGTTTTTT.

This clonotype was counted at least ten times. The rearrangement joins TRBV12-3 or TRBV12-4 to TRBJ1-5; D remains ambiguous. Trimming pared 6 bases from V and 5 bases from J, leaving 14 bases between. The CDR3 extends over 14 amino acids. The CDR3 DNA reads TGTGCCAGCAGGAACACTGGCAACCATCAGCCCCAGCATTTT. Translated, it gives CASRNTGNHQPQHF.

With regard to this clonotype: Since a much larger clone is just one base distant, this may be a read error. The V call is TRBV3-1, the J call TRBJ2-7; 9 nucleotides match TRBD1. The CDR3 length is 15 residues. Germline CDR1 reads LGHDT; CDR2 reads YNNKEL (reference sequence). The DNA for the CDR3 is TGTGCCGGCAGCGATGACAGGGGGGGTTCCTACGAGCAGTACTTC. Protein: CAGSDDRGGSYEQYF.

This clonotype appeared many times. The chain recombines TRBV28 with TRBJ2-7; 8 bases match TRBD2. The CDR3 consists of 14 residues. Germline-derived CDR1 and CDR2 are MDHEN and SYDVKM. The J segment lost 0 bases and the V segment lost 5 bases, leaving 3 bases of the junction unmatched. The CDR3 region has the DNA TGTGCCAGCAGTATACTAGCGGCCTCCTACGAGCAGTACTTC. Its translation: CASSILAASYEQYF.

The table lists this clonotype with many counts. The genes are TRBV12-5 and TRBJ2-5; 7 bases map to TRBD1. V shed 0 bases, J shed 1 base, and the junction held 11 bases outside the gene matches. The germline CDR1 and CDR2 sequences are LGHNT and FRNRAP. The CDR3 has 18 residues. The CDR3 DNA sequence: TGTGCTAGTGGTTTGGTACCCCCCGGGACAGAGCTCCAAGAGACCCAGTACTTC. Translated, it gives CASGLVPPGTELQETQYF.

This clonotype was seen repeatedly, ten times or more. The genes are TRBV12-3 or TRBV12-4 and TRBJ1-4; no reliable D call. V lost 5 bases and J lost 4, with 11 bases in between. This CDR3 contains 14 residues. CDR3 residues: CASSGDYSNEKLFF. In nucleotides, the CDR3 is TGTGCCAGCAGTGGGGATTATAGTAATGAAAAACTGTTTTTT.

This clonotype was counted at least ten times. Compared with germline, one end of the junction differs, possibly owing to a read error. The V call is TRBV7-7, the J call TRBJ2-2, with D unresolved. The CDR3 has 14 amino acids. Per germline, CDR1 SSHAT and CDR2 FNYEAQ (reference sequence). CDR3 bases: TGTGCTAGCAGCCCGAGTCCCGGGTCCGGGGAGCTGTTTTTT. It is translated as CASSPSPGSGELFF.

There are many counts of this clonotype. The chain joins TRBV28 to TRBJ1-5; D might be TRBD1 (5 bases). Per germline, CDR1 MDHEN and CDR2 SYDVKM. The CDR3 consists of 15 residues. With 4 bases removed from V and 4 bases from J, the gap between germline ends came to 14 bases. The CDR3, as DNA: TGTGCCAGCAGTTGGGCGGGACGAGCGAATCAGCCCCAGCATTTT. This codes for CASSWAGRANQPQHF.

This clonotype was counted ten times or more. The V and J genes are TRBV20-1 and TRBJ1-5; D possibly corresponds to TRBD1 (5 bases). Germline-derived CDR1 and CDR2 are DFQATT and SNEGSKA (reference sequence). The CDR3 is made up of 14 amino acids. V gave up 2 bases and J gave up 6 bases, with 14 bases separating them. CDR3 sequence: CSARNQGGGQPQHF. The CDR3 coding sequence is TGCAGTGCTAGAAATCAGGGAGGAGGTCAGCCCCAGCATTTT.

This clonotype was recorded at least ten times. The gene calls are TRBV12-5 and TRBJ2-7, with 11 bases fitting TRBD1. CDR1 and CDR2 (germline): LGHNT, FRNRAP. The CDR3 is 14 residues long. Losses at the gene ends were 8 bases for V and 5 bases for J; bases not matched to a gene: 8. CDR3 residues: CASPSQGQGDEQYF. CDR3 bases: TGTGCTAGTCCCTCTCAGGGACAGGGGGACGAGCAGTACTTC.